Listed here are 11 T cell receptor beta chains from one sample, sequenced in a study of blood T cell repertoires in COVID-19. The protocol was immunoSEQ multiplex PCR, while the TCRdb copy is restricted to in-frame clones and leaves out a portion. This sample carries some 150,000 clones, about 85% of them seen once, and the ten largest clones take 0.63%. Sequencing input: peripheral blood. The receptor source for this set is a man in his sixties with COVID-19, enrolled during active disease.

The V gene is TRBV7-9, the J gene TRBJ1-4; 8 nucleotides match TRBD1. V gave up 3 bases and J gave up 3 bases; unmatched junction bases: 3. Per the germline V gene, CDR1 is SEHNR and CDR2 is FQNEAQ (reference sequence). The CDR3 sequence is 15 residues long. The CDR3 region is CASSLTGVANEKLFF. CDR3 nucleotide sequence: TGTGCCAGCAGCTTGACAGGGGTAGCTAATGAAAAACTGTTTTTT. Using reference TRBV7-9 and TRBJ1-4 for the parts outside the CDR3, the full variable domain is DTGVSQNPRHKITKRGQNVTFRCDPISEHNRLYWYRQTLGQGPEFLTYFQNEAQLEKSRLLSDRFSAERPKGSFSTLEIQRTEQGDSAMYLCASSLTGVANEKLFFGSGTQLSVL.

CDR3: CASSTRTGPTEAFF. In DNA, the CDR3 is TGTGCCAGCAGCACCCGGACAGGACCCACTGAAGCTTTCTTT. The rearrangement uses TRBV4-2 and TRBJ1-1; 7 bases are shared with TRBD1. The CDR3 covers 14 residues. Germline loops: CDR1 LGHNA, CDR2 YNFKEQ. The trim removed 5 bases at V and 4 bases at J, leaving 7 bases unmatched.

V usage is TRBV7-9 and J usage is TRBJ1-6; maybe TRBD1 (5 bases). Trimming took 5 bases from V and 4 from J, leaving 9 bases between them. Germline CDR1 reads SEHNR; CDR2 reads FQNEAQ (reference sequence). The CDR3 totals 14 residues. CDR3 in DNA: TGTGCCAGCAGCCGGGACTCATATAATTCACCCCTCCACTTT. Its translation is CASSRDSYNSPLHF. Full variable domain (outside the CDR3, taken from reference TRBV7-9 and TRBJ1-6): DTGVSQNPRHKITKRGQNVTFRCDPISEHNRLYWYRQTLGQGPEFLTYFQNEAQLEKSRLLSDRFSAERPKGSFSTLEIQRTEQGDSAMYLCASSRDSYNSPLHFGNGTRLTVT.

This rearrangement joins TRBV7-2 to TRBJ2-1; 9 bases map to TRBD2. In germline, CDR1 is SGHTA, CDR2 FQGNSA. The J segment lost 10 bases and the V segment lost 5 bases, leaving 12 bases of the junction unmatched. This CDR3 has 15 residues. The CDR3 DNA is TGTGCCAGCAGCCCTCCTAGCGGGGCGAGGAAGGAGCAGTTCTTC. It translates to CASSPPSGARKEQFF.

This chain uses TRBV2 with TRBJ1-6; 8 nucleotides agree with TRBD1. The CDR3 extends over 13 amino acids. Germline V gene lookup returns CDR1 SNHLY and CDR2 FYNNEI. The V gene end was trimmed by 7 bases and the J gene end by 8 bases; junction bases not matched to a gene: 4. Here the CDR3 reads CASTVQGDSPLHF. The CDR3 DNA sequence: TGTGCCAGCACCGTACAGGGGGATTCACCCCTCCACTTT. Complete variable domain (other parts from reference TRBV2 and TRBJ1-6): EPEVTQTPSHQVTQMGQEVILRCVPISNHLYFYWYRQILGQKVEFLVSFYNNEISEKSEIFDDQFSVERPDGSNFTLKIRSTKLEDSAMYFCASTVQGDSPLHFGNGTRLTVT.

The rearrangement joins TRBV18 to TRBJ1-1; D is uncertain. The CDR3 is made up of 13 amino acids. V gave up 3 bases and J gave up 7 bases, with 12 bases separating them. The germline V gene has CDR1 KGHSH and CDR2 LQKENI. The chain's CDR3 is CASSPIHRDEAFF. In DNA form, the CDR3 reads TGTGCCAGCTCACCGATACACAGAGATGAAGCTTTCTTT.

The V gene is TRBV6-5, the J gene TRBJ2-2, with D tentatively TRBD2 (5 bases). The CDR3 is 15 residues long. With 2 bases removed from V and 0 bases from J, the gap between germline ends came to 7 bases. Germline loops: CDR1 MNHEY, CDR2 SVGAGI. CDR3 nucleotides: TGTGCCAGCAGTTACAGCGGATCGAACACCGGGGAGCTGTTTTTT. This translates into CASSYSGSNTGELFF.

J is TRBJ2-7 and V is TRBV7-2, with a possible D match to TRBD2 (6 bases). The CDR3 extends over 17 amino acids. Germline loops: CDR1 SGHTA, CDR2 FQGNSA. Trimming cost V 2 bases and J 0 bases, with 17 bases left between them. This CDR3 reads CASSLKLPGENSYEQYF. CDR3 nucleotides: TGTGCCAGCAGCTTAAAGCTCCCGGGAGAGAACTCCTACGAGCAGTACTTC.

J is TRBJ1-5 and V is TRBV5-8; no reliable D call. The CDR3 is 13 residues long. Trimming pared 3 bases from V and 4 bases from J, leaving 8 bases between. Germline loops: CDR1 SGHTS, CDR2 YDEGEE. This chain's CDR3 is CASSYMKNQPQHF. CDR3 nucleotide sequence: TGTGCCAGCAGCTACATGAAAAATCAGCCCCAGCATTTT.

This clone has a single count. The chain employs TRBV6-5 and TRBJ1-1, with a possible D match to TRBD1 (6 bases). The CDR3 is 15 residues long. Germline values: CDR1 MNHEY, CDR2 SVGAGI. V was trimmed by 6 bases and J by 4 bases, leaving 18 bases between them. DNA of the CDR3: TGTGCCAGCAGCTACGCTGCGGACAGTCCCACTGAAGCTTTCTTT. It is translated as CASSYAADSPTEAFF.

In DNA, the CDR3 is TGTGCCAGCAGCTTGGACAGGCCTGGGTCACCCCTCCACTTT. This translates into CASSLDRPGSPLHF. This chain joins TRBV5-6 and TRBJ1-6; TRBD1 might be the D (5 bases). Between the trimmed V and J ends, which lost 0 bases and 10 bases, there was a span of 11 bases. This CDR3 has 14 residues. Germline CDR1 is SGHDT and CDR2 is YYEEEE.